Given below is one TCR beta chain in context. The antigen is undetermined. This CDR3 spans 13 amino acids. Trimming removed 3 bases from V and 1 base from J, with 8 bases in between. Germline V gives CDR1 SGHRS, CDR2 YFSETQ. These data originate in a study of cytomegalovirus exposure and HLA in healthy donors. Study in general: A prior analysis found roughly 100 million unique TCR beta sequences from roughly 180 million T cells. General study findings and limits: It was reported that TCR beta sequences correctly inferred the HLA-A and HLA-B alleles for most subjects. Despite most TCR sequences being rare, some public TCRs occurred in many donors. Exclusion applied to some V segments, including TRBV6-2 and TRBV6-3, as they were indistinguishable.

Both 60 Vbeta primers and 13 Jbeta primers went into the PCR. Clones were read by immunoSEQ multiplex PCR, and TCRdb kept only the in-frame ones, dropping some. Of more than 150,000 clones listed, 82% are singletons. The TCR sequence derives from a man in his forties in good health and CMV-seronegative. The chain recombines TRBV5-1 with TRBJ2-7; D gene unclear. Specimen: PBMCs. The CDR3: CASSSTRSYEQYF. The CDR3 DNA follows: TGCGCCAGCAGCTCGACTCGATCCTACGAGCAGTACTTC.